The clone carrying this T cell receptor (beta chain) occurred a few times. Its specificity is unknown. The sample comes from a study of T cell repertoires in cytomegalovirus infection. MiXCR was run by TCRdb on the reads, yielding one entry per CDR3 protein. Of 180,000 or so distinct CDR3 sequences in the sample, roughly 15% are singletons; the top ten hold under 30%. Study-wide findings and caveats: Across the ex vivo response, the dominant clonotypes were HLA-C-restricted CMV-specific TCR beta clonotypes.

This receptor was obtained from a human donor in good health (CMV status not recorded). Some clones in this sample may be carry-over from other donors' samples. The specimen sequenced was CD8+ T cells from PBMCs.

CDR3 protein: CASRLPRDKANTEAFF. CDR3 sequence (DNA): TGTGCCAGCAGATTACCCCGGGACAAGGCAAACACTGAAGCTTTCTTT. The chain combines TRBV7-2 with TRBJ1-1; possibly TRBD1 for D (6 bases). The germline V and J ends were trimmed by 6 bases and 2 bases, with 19 bases remaining between them. This CDR3 has 16 amino acids. Germline CDR1 and CDR2: SGHTA and FQGNSA.